The sequence of this T cell receptor (beta chain) was determined in a study of blood T cell repertoires in COVID-19. Study background: Acute-phase and convalescent COVID-19 samples originated in the United States, Italy and Spain. The cDNA or gDNA used as material had been derived from T cells, B-cell-depleted T cells, or PBMCs.

Sequencing was performed with immunoSEQ multiplex PCR; in TCRdb, only in-frame clones are kept and a portion is missing. This sample yields a few hundred thousand clones, of which around 80% are seen a single time; around 13% belongs to the top ten. The table lists this clone with a few counts. Germline CDR1 and CDR2: SEHNR and FQNEAQ (reference sequence). This CDR3 comprises 12 residues. Trimming shortened V by 5 bases and J by 9 bases, and 11 bases separated the two germline ends. This clonotype was obtained from a human donor in a cohort sampled during active COVID-19. Sample: peripheral blood. The chain links TRBV7-9 to TRBJ2-1; weak D call: TRBD2 (6 bases). CDR3 region: CASSLGLPEQFF. As DNA, the CDR3 is TGTGCCAGCAGCCTGGGACTCCCTGAGCAGTTCTTC. Combining the CDR3 with reference TRBV7-9 and TRBJ2-1 gives the whole variable domain DTGVSQNPRHKITKRGQNVTFRCDPISEHNRLYWYRQTLGQGPEFLTYFQNEAQLEKSRLLSDRFSAERPKGSFSTLEIQRTEQGDSAMYLCASSLGLPEQFFGPGTRLTVL.